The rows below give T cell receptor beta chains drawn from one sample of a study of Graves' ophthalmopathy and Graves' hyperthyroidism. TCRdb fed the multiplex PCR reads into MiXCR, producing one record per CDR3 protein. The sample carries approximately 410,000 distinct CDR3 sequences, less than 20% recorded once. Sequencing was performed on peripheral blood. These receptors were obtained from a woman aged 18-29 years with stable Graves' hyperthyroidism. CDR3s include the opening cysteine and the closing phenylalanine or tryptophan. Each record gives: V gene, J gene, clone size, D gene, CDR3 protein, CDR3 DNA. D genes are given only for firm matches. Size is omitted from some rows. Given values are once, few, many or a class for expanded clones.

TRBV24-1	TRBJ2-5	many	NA	CATSDHQGTQYF	TGTGCCACCAGTGACCACCAGGGGACCCAGTACTTC
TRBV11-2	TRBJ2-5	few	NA	CASSMQETKYF	TGTGCCAGCAGCATGCAAGAGACCAAGTACTTC
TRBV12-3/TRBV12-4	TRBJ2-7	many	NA	CASSFLGDYEQYF	TGTGCCAGCAGTTTTCTAGGGGACTACGAGCAGTACTTC
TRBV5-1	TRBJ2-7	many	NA	CASSLGRDLHEQYF	TGCGCCAGCAGCTTAGGCCGTGACCTTCATGAGCAGTACTTC
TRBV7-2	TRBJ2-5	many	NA	CASTLGPEETQYF	TGTGCCAGCACCTTAGGGCCGGAAGAGACCCAGTACTTC
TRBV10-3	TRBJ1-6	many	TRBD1	CAIRGDRPNSPLHF	TGTGCCATCAGAGGGGACAGGCCAAATTCACCCCTCCACTTT
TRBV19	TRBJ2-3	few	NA	CASSIRGTSTDTQYF	TGTGCCAGTAGTATCAGGGGAACTAGCACAGATACGCAGTATTTT
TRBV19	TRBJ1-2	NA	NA	CASSLFGMEGYTF	TGTGCCAGTAGCCTGTTCGGAATGGAGGGCTACACCTTC
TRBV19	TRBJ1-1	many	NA	CASIKTPLDTYLGNTEAFF	TGTGCCAGTATCAAAACCCCCCTCGACACTTACCTTGGGAACACTGAAGCTTTCTTT
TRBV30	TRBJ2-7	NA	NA	CAWDVRGECYF	TGTGCCTGGGACGTACGGGGAGAGTGCTACTTC
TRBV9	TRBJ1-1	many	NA	CASSVVMGRDTEAFF	TGTGCCAGCAGCGTAGTGATGGGGAGGGACACTGAAGCTTTCTTT
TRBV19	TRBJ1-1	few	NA	CASSNAVNPRAEAFF	TGTGCCAGTAGTAATGCTGTCAACCCCCGCGCTGAAGCTTTCTTT
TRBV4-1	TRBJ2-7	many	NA	CASSEPGKYYEQYF	TGCGCCAGCAGCGAACCCGGGAAGTACTACGAGCAGTACTTC
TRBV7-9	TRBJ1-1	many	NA	CASSPGTGAFF	TGTGCCAGCAGCCCAGGGACTGGGGCTTTCTTT
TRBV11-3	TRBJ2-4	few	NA	CASSLGRGDKKNIQYF	TGTGCCAGCAGCTTAGGTCGGGGAGACAAAAAGAACATTCAGTACTTC
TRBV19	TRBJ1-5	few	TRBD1	CASKEQGARNQPQHF	TGTGCCAGTAAAGAACAGGGGGCGAGGAATCAGCCCCAGCATTTT
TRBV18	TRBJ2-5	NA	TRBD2	CASSPPSGGQETQYF	TGTGCCAGCTCACCTCCTAGCGGGGGACAAGAGACCCAGTACTTC
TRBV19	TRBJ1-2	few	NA	CASSRRGGIGYGYTF	TGTGCCAGTAGCCGTCGGGGGGGCATTGGGTATGGCTACACCTTC